This TCR beta chain stems from a study of TIL therapy for anti-PD-1-resistant metastatic lung cancer. The immunoSEQ assay was v3. Sequencing was performed with immunoSEQ multiplex PCR; in TCRdb, only in-frame clones are kept and a portion is missing. The sample records about 95,000 clones, about 71% being singletons. Trimming left V 4 bases short and J 0 bases short, with 13 bases between. The CDR3 sequence is 16 residues long. Germline V lookup: CDR1 SGHAT, CDR2 FQNNGV. As to time point: pre-treatment sample, taken before nivolumab and TIL therapy. Tumor tissue came from excised metastases, mostly pleural nodules or supraclavicular lymph nodes.

This clonotype originated in a person aged 25-80 years with non-small cell lung cancer. The chain employs TRBV11-2 and TRBJ1-5, with D tentatively TRBD1 (5 bases). The sample here was tumor tissue, taken at baseline. The CDR3 region has the DNA TGTGCCAGCAGCTCAGGGACGGCGTATAGCAATCAGCCCCAGCATTTT. Translation gives CASSSGTAYSNQPQHF. Based on the CDR3 plus reference TRBV11-2 and TRBJ1-5, the full variable domain is EAGVAQSPRYKIIEKRQSVAFWCNPISGHATLYWYQQILGQGPKLLIQFQNNGVVDDSQLPKDRFSAERLKGVDSTLKIQPAKLEDSAVYLCASSSGTAYSNQPQHFGDGTRLSIL.